This TCR beta chain is from a study of blood T cell repertoires in COVID-19. The table lists this clone with a few counts. Some clones are missing from TCRdb's copy, which holds only in-frame ones; the method was immunoSEQ multiplex PCR. In the table there are under 400,000 clones, approximately 83% of which are singletons. In germline, CDR1 is SGHNT, CDR2 YYREEE (reference sequence). CDR3 length: 15 residues. J lost 0 bases, V lost 4 bases, and 4 bases had no gene match. This sequence joins TRBV5-4 and TRBJ1-3; TRBD1 matches 7 bases. Sequencing was performed on PBMCs or T cells enriched from blood (not recorded which). The source is a woman in her thirties or forties with acute COVID-19. CDR3 amino acids: CASSAQGISGNTIYF. CDR3 bases: TGTGCCAGCAGCGCACAGGGGATCTCTGGAAACACCATATATTTT. The variable domain in full, completed from reference TRBV5-4 and TRBJ1-3, reads ETGVTQSPTHLIKTRGQQVTLRCSSQSGHNTVSWYQQALGQGPQFIFQYYREEENGRGNFPPRFSGLQFPNYSSELNVNALELDDSALYLCASSAQGISGNTIYFGEGSWLTVV.